This T cell receptor (beta chain) was recovered during a study of T cells in Graves' hyperthyroidism and ophthalmopathy (dated by TCRdb to between 2018 and 2020). Turning to the overall study: Peripheral blood was collected at initial diagnosis, before any treatment. The paper describes TCR Vbeta CDR3 sequencing of about 140 peripheral blood samples, made up of 43 ophthalmopathy patients, roughly 80 hyperthyroidism patients and 17 progressor patients. An independent validation cohort of under 20 hyperthyroidism patients and roughly 16 patients who later progressed to ophthalmopathy tested prospective prediction of ophthalmopathy. The roughly 90 discovery patients were divided at random into training and test sets in a 7:3 ratio. TCR V-J signatures able to tell the groups apart were searched for in a discovery cohort of about a hundred patients, of whom roughly 42 had Graves' ophthalmopathy and some 60 had stable Graves' hyperthyroidism. The study also compared thyroid tissue and blood T-cell repertoires from five or six Graves' hyperthyroidism patients. Once sampling was done, hyperthyroidism patients were given methimazole at a starting dose of 30 mg daily, whereas ophthalmopathy patients were given high-dose intravenous methylprednisolone.

TCR beta CDR3 regions were amplified from RNA transcripts. For the first round of RT-PCR on the TCR CDR3, the HTBI primer set was used together with the Qiagen OneStep RT-PCR kit. The libraries were constructed in a second round of multiplex PCR and then size-selected and purified. Paired-end sequencing of the libraries was performed with 100 bp reads on an Illumina HiSeq2000. As for the authors' bioinformatics: Raw data were processed with SOAPnuke, discarding reads with adapters, uncalled bases, mean Phred below 15, or no exact constant-primer or identifier match. High-quality paired reads were merged using COPE v1.2.5, and each unique nucleotide sequence was defined as a clonotype. Clonotypes were aligned to IMGT TRBV, TRBD and TRBJ reference segments using MiTCR v1.1. The analysis included only V-J combinations with a frequency above 0.0001, which together covered 99% to 99.2% of the repertoires. A TCS score was defined as the ratio between F50 (clonal expansion) and ExV (chaos), using BLOSUM62-based TCRdist between CDR3 peptides within each V-J. Welch's t-statistics and random forest reduced 450 to 600 V-J features to 10 to 15, which were used in a naive Bayes classifier (R e1071). Clones were called with MiXCR by TCRdb after fastp trimmed the public reads at Q25, and only in-frame beta chains were retained. Merged by CDR3 protein, the rows form single entries marked with the most common genes and DNA. In this record, the V and J calls reflect TCRdb's handling and not the investigators' own analysis. The sample table contains fewer than 300,000 distinct CDR3 sequences; only one count was recorded for under 30% of them. The top ten clonotypes cover roughly 24% of the sample.

In its sample, this clonotype was seen many times. It has no known antigen specificity. No base qualities exist here, and no much larger clone lies one base off it. Hyperthyroidism patients were newly diagnosed, with disease duration under 2 months, and aged 18 to 65 years. Any patient with an uncontrolled infection, another autoimmune disease, pregnancy or lactation was excluded. Diagnoses relied on clinical symptoms, serum thyroxine and TRAb, thyroid ultrasound and orbital computed tomography. Blood from progressor patients was drawn when they were first diagnosed with hyperthyroidism, before any ophthalmopathy symptoms appeared. PBMCs were separated from under 11 ml of fresh peripheral blood using Ficoll-Paque density gradient centrifugation. Progressor patients were defined as those initially diagnosed with Graves' hyperthyroidism in whom ophthalmopathy developed during follow-up. Total RNA was extracted with Trizol reagent, and quality was checked on an Agilent 2100 Bioanalyzer.

General study outcomes and caveats: In validation, the model predicted progression to ophthalmopathy a median of 6.5 months before onset, with roughly 70% sensitivity and more than 72% specificity. A model built on a 13 V-J signature distinguished ophthalmopathy from stable hyperthyroidism, reaching around 88% sensitivity and around 82% specificity in cross-validation and 80%/75% in testing. Most expanded thyroid clonotypes (frequency above 0.001) were also detected in blood, a finding suggesting that blood repertoires may reflect thyroid immune responses. Sample size was not statistically predetermined, and investigators were not blinded to group allocation.

CDR3 length: 14 amino acids, cysteine to phenylalanine. The read is trimmed to its CDR3 DNA, 42 bases read in frame from base 1. As encoded in the germline V gene (reference sequence), CDR1 is DFQATT while CDR2 is SNEGSKA. V is pruned by 5 bases and J by 3 bases, leaving 10 bases of the junction without a gene match. The sequence links TRBV20-1 to TRBJ2-7, with 7 bases aligning to TRBD1. This receptor was identified in a man aged 35 to 55 with Graves' hyperthyroidism that later progressed to Graves' ophthalmopathy. Sequenced: blood. The CDR3 corresponds to CSAPTGPPNYEQYF. The nucleotide sequence is given as TGCAGTGCTCCGACAGGGCCACCGAACTACGAGCAGTACTTC.